This T cell receptor (beta chain) was sequenced during a study of shared clonotypes between healthy human individuals. CD45RO-negative, CCR7-selected cells formed the naive CD8 fraction, which excluded terminally differentiated effector memory CD45RA+ cells. The data were produced by immunoSEQ multiplex PCR, yet TCRdb's version contains in-frame clones alone and is incomplete. The sample lists over 2,000,000 clones; 93% were seen once. The V gene's germline CDR1 is MDHEN and CDR2 SYDVKM. The length of the CDR3 is 15 residues. With V trimmed by 4 bases and J by 2 bases, 6 bases remained unmatched. V is TRBV28 and J is TRBJ2-3; 7 nucleotides match TRBD2. Sequencing used naive CD8+ T cells from PBMCs. The sequence derives from a young man in good health. Some clones in this sample may be carry-over from other donors' samples. As DNA, the CDR3 is TGTGCCAGCAGTTCACGACTAGCATTCACAGATACGCAGTATTTT. Translated: CASSSRLAFTDTQYF.